This T cell receptor (beta chain) emerged from a study of blood T cells in healthy people across ages. Study-wide findings and caveats: PBMCs left unsorted prevented a conclusive naive versus antigen-experienced comparison. Roughly linear declines in TCR beta diversity per million T cells occurred with age.

Donors were systemically healthy Caucasian individuals from Russia aged 6 to 90 years. A second PCR of 7 to 11 cycles used a sample-barcoded 5' primer and a J-beta primer mix. Each sample yielded at least 3 million CDR3-containing paired-end reads. MiXCR, run by TCRdb on the 5' RACE reads, gives a single entry per CDR3 protein. Here the sample spans roughly 1.5 million distinct CDR3 sequences, roughly 43% being singletons. A few counts support this clonotype. What it binds is unknown. Germline loops: CDR1 SGHTA, CDR2 FQGNSA. J was trimmed by 3 bases and V by 5 bases; bases with no gene match: 4. The CDR3 extends over 15 amino acids.

The clonotype was recovered from a woman younger than 30 in good health. The sequencing input was blood. The genes are TRBV7-2 and TRBJ2-5, with TRBD2 identical over 12 bases. Here the CDR3 DNA reads TGTGCCAGCAGCGACAGGACTAGCGGGGAAGAGACCCAGTACTTC. It codes for CASSDRTSGEETQYF.